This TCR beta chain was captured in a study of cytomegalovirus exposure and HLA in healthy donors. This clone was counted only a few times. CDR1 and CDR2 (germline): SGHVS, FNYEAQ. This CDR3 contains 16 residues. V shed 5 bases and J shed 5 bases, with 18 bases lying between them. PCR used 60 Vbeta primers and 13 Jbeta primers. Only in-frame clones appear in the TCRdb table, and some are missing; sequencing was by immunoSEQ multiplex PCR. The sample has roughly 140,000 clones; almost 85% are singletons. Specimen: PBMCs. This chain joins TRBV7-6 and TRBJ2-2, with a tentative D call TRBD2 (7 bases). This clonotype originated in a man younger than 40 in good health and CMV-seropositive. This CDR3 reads CASSLGGGTVTGELFF. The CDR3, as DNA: TGTGCCAGCAGCCTGGGGGGGGGCACGGTGACCGGGGAGCTGTTTTTT.